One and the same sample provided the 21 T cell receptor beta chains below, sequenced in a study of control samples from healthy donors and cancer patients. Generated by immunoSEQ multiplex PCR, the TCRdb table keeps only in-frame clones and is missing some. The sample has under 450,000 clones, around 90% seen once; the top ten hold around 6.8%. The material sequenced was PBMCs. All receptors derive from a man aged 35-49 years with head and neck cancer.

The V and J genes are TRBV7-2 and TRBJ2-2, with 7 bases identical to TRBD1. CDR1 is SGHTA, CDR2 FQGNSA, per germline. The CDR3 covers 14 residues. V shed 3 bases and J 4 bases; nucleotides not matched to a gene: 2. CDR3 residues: CASSLTGLTGELFF. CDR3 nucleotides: TGTGCCAGCAGCTTGACAGGGCTCACCGGGGAGCTGTTTTTT.

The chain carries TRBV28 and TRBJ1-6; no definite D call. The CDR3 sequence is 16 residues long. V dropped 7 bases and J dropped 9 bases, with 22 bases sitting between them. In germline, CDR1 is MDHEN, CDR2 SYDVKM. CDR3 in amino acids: CASNSGLGGFSSPLHF. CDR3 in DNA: TGTGCCAGCAACTCGGGCCTGGGAGGGTTTAGTTCACCCCTCCACTTT.

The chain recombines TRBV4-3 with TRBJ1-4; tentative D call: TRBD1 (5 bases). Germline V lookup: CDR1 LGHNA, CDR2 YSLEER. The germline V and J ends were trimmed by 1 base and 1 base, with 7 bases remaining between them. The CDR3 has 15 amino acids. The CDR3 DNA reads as TGCGCCAGCAGCCAAGGGAGGGGAACTAATGAAAAACTGTTTTTT. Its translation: CASSQGRGTNEKLFF.

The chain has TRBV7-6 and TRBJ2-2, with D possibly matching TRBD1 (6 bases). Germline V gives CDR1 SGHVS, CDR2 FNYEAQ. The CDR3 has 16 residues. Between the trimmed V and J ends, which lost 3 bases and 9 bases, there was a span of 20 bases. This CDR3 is CASSFDGQSPSRELFF. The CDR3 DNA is TGTGCCAGCAGCTTCGACGGACAGTCCCCCTCAAGGGAGCTGTTTTTT.

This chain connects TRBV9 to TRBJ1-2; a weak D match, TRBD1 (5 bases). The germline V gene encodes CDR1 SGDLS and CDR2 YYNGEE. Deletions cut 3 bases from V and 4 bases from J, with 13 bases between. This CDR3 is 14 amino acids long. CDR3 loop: CASSAQTEAYGYTF. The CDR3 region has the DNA TGTGCCAGCAGCGCCCAGACAGAGGCCTATGGCTACACCTTC.

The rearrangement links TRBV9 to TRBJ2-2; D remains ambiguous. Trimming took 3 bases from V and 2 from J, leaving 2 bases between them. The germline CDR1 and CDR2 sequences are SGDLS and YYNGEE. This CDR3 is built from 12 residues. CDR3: CASSENTGELFF. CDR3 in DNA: TGTGCCAGCAGCGAAAACACCGGGGAGCTGTTTTTT.

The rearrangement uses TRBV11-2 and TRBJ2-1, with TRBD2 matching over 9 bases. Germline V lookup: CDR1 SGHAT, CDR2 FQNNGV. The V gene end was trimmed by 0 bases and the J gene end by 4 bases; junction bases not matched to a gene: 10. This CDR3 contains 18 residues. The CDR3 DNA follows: TGTGCCAGCAGCTTAGATCCGGACAGACTAGCGGATTACAATGAGCAGTTCTTC. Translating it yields CASSLDPDRLADYNEQFF.

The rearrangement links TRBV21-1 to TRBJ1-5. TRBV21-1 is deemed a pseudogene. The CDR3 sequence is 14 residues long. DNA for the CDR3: TGTGCCAGCAGCAAGGGGTACAGCAATCAGCCCCAGCATTTT. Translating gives CASSKGYSNQPQHF.

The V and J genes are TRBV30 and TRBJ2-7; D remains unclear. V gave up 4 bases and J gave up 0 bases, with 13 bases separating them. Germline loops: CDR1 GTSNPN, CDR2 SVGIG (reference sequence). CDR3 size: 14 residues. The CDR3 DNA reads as TGTGCCTGGAAGTCCGCCCCACTCTCCTACGAGCAGTACTTC. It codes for CAWKSAPLSYEQYF.

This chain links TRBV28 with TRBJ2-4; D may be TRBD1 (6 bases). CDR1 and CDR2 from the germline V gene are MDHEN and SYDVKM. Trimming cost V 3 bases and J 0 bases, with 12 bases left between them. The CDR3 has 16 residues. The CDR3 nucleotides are TGTGCCAGCAGTTTTGACAGGAGACTAGCCAAAAACATTCAGTACTTC. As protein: CASSFDRRLAKNIQYF.

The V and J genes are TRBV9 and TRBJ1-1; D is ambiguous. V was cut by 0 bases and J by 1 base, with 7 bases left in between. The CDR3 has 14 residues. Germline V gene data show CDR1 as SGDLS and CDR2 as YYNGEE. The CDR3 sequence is CASSVGDGNTEAFF. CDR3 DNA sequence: TGTGCCAGCAGCGTAGGAGACGGGAACACTGAAGCTTTCTTT. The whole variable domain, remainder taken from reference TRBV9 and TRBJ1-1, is DSGVTQTPKHLITATGQRVTLRCSPRSGDLSVYWYQQSLDQGLQFLIQYYNGEERAKGNILERFSAQQFPDLHSELNLSSLELGDSALYFCASSVGDGNTEAFFGQGTRLTVV.

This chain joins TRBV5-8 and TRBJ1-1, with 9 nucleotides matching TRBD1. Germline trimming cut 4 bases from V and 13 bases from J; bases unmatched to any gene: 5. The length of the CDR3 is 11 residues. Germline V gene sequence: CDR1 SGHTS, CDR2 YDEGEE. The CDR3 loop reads CASSLRDRVFF. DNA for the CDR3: TGTGCCAGCAGCCTCCGGGACAGGGTTTTCTTT.

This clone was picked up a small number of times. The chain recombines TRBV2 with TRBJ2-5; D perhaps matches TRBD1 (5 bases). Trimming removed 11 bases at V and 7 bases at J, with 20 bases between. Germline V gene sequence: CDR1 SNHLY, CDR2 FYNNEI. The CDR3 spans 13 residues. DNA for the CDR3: TGTGCCTGTTCACAGGCCACCCAGGGGACCCAGTACTTC. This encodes CACSQATQGTQYF.

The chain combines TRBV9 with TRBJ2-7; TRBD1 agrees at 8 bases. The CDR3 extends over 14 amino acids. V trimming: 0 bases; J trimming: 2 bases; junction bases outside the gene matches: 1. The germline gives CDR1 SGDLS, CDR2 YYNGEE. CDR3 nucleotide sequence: TGTGCCAGCAGCGTAGCAGGGGGCACCTACGAGCAGTACTTC. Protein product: CASSVAGGTYEQYF.

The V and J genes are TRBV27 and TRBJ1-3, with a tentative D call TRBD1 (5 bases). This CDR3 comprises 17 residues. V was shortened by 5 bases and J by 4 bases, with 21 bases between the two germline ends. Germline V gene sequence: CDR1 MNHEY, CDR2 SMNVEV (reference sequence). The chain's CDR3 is CASSPSRTLRGGNTIYF. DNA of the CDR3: TGTGCCAGCAGTCCGTCCCGGACCTTGAGGGGCGGAAACACCATATATTTT.

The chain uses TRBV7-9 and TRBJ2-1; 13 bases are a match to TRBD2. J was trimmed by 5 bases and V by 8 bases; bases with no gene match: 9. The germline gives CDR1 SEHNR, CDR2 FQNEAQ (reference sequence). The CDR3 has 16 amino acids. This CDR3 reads CASSWTSGGRNNEQFF. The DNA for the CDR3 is TGTGCCAGCTCTTGGACTAGCGGGGGACGAAACAATGAGCAGTTCTTC.

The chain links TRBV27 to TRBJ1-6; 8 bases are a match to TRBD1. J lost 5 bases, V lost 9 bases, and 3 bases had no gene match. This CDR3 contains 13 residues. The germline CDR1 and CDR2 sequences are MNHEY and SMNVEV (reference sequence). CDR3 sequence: CASNRGDNSPLHF. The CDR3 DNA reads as TGTGCCAGTAACAGGGGGGATAATTCACCCCTCCACTTT.

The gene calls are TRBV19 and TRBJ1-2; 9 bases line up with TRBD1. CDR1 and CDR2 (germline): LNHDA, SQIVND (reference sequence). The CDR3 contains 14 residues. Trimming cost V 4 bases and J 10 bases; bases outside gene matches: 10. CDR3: CASSNRGRTHLYTF. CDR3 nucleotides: TGTGCCAGTAGTAACAGGGGGCGAACCCACCTCTACACCTTC.

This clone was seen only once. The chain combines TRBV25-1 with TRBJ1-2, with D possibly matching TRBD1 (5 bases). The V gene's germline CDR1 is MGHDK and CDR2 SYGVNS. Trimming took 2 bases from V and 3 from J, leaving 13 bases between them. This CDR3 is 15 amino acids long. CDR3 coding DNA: TGTGCCAGCAGTGAACAACTGGGGACCCACTATGGCTACACCTTC. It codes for CASSEQLGTHYGYTF.

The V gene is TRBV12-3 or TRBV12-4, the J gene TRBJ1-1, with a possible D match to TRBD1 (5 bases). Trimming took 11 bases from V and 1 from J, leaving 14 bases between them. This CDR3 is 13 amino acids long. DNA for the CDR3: TGTGCCGGTTCCGGGACGGAGAACACTGAAGCTTTCTTT. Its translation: CAGSGTENTEAFF.

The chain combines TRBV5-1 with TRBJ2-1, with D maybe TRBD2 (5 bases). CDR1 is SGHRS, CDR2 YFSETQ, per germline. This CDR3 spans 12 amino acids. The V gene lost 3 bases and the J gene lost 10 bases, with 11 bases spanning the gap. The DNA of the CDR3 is TGCGCCAGCAGCTGGGGAGATACGGAGCAGTTCTTC. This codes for CASSWGDTEQFF.